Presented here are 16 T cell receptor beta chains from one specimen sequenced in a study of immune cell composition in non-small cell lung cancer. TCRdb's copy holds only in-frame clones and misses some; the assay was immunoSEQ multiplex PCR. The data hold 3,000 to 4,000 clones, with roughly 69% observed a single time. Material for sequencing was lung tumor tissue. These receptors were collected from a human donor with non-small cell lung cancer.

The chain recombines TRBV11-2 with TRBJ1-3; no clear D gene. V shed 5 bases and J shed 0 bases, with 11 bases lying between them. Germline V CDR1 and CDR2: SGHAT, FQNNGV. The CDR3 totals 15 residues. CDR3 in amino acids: CASSQQTFSGNTIYF. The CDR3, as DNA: TGTGCCAGCAGCCAACAGACCTTCTCTGGAAACACCATATATTTT.

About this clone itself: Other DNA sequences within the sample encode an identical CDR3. CDR3 region: CASSLTSGNYNEQFF. The DNA of the CDR3 is TGTGCCAGTAGTCTTACTAGCGGGAACTACAATGAGCAGTTCTTC. The gene calls are TRBV19 and TRBJ2-1; 10 bases map to TRBD2. The CDR3 sequence is 15 residues long. Germline V CDR1 and CDR2: LNHDA, SQIVND (reference sequence). Trimming cost V 5 bases and J 3 bases; bases outside gene matches: 4.

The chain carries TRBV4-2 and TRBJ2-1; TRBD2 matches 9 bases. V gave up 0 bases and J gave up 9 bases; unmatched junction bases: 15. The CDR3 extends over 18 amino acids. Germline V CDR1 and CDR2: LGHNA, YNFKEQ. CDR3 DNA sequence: TGTGCCAGCAGCCAAGAAAGCCGTCAAGCGGGAGGCACTGGTGAGCAGTTCTTC. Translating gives CASSQESRQAGGTGEQFF.

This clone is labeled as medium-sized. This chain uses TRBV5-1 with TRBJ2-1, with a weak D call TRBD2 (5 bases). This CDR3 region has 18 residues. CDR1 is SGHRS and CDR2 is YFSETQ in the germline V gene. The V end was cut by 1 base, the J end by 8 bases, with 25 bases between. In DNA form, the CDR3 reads TGCGCCAGCAGCTTGATATTCCCAGGAGGCCACCAAGAGGATGAGCAGTTCTTC. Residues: CASSLIFPGGHQEDEQFF.

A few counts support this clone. The CDR3: CASSPGQGEQYF. The CDR3 DNA reads TGCGCCAGCAGTCCCGGACAGGGTGAGCAGTACTTC. The chain employs TRBV10-2 and TRBJ2-7; 8 bases line up with TRBD1. V lost 5 bases and J lost 7; bases outside the gene matches: 4. The CDR3 contains 12 residues. The germline gives CDR1 WSHSY, CDR2 SAAADI.

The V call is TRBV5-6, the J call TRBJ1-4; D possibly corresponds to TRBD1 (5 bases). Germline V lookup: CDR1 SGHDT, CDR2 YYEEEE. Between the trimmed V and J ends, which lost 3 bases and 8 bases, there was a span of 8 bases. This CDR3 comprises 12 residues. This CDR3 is CASSWGGEKLFF. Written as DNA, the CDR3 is TGTGCCAGCAGCTGGGGGGGAGAAAAACTGTTTTTT.

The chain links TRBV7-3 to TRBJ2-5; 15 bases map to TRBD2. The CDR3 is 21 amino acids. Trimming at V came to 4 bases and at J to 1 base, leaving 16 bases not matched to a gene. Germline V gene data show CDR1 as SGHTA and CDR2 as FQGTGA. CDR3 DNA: TGTGCCAGCAGCTCCCGTTTTTTCGGGACTAGCGGGAGGAGGCCCCAAGAGACCCAGTACTTC. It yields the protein CASSSRFFGTSGRRPQETQYF.

The CDR3 is CASRTNSGTGGYEQYF. CDR3 nucleotides: TGTGCCAGCAGGACTAACTCCGGGACAGGGGGCTACGAGCAGTACTTC. The chain combines TRBV2 with TRBJ2-7, with 11 nucleotides matching TRBD1. Germline lookup yields CDR1 SNHLY and CDR2 FYNNEI. The trim removed 6 bases at V and 3 bases at J, leaving 10 bases unmatched. This CDR3 has 16 residues. Supplemented by reference TRBV2 and TRBJ2-7, the full variable domain reads EPEVTQTPSHQVTQMGQEVILRCVPISNHLYFYWYRQILGQKVEFLVSFYNNEISEKSEIFDDQFSVERPDGSNFTLKIRSTKLEDSAMYFCASRTNSGTGGYEQYFGPGTRLTVT.

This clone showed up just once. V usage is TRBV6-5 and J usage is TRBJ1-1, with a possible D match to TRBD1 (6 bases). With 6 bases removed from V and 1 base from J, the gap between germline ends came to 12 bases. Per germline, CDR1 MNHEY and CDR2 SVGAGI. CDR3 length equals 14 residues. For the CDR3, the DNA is TGTGCCAGCAGACAGGGTGAAGGGAACACTGAAGCTTTCTTT. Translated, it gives CASRQGEGNTEAFF.

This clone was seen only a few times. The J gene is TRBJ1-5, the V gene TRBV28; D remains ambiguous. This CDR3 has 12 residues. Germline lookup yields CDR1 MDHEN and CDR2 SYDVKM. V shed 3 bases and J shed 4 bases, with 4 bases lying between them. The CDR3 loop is CASSFYNQPQHF. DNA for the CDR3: TGTGCCAGCAGTTTTTATAATCAGCCCCAGCATTTT.

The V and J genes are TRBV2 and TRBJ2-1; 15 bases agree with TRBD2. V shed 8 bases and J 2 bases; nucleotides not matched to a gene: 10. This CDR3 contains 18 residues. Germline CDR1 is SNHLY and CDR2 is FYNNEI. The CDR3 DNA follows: TGTGCCAGCCTCCGGGGGACTAGCGGGAGGAGGGCCTACAATGAGCAGTTCTTC. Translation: CASLRGTSGRRAYNEQFF.

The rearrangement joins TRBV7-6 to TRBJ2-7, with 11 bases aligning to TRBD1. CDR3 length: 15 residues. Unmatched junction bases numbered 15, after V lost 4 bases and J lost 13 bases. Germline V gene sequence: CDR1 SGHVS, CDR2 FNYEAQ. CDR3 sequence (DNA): TGTGCCAGCAGCTCTAATGATGGACAGGGGGCCCCCCGATACTTC. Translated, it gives CASSSNDGQGAPRYF.

The CDR3 region is CASSLYAGGTDTQYF. CDR3 coding DNA: TGTGCCAGCAGCTTGTATGCGGGGGGGACAGATACGCAGTATTTT. The chain is built from TRBV5-4 and TRBJ2-3; 9 positions match TRBD2. CDR1 is SGHNT and CDR2 is YYREEE in the germline V gene (reference sequence). J was trimmed by 3 bases and V by 1 base; bases with no gene match: 3. The CDR3 runs to 15 residues.

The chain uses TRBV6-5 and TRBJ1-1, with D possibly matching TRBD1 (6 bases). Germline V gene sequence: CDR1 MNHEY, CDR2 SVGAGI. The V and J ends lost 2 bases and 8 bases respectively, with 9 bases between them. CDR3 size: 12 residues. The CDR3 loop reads CASSYIRGEAFF. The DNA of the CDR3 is TGTGCCAGCAGTTACATCAGGGGCGAAGCTTTCTTT.

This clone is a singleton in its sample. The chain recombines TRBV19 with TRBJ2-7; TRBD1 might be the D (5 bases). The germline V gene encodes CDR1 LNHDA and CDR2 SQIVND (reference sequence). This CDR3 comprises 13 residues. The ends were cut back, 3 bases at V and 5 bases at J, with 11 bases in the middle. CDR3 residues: CASSIRRGDEQYF. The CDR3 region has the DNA TGTGCCAGTAGTATTCGAAGGGGCGACGAGCAGTACTTC.

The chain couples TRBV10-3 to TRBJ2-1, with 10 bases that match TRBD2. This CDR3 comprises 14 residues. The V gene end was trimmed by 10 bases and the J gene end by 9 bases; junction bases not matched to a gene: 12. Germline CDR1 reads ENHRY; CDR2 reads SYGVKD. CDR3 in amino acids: CATSLAGDRSEQFF. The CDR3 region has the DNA TGTGCCACGTCCCTAGCGGGAGACAGGTCTGAGCAGTTCTTC.